One and the same sample provided the 3 T cell receptor beta chains below, sequenced in a study of T cells in Graves' hyperthyroidism and ophthalmopathy. RNA transcripts gave rise to amplified TCR beta CDR3 regions. In the first-round RT-PCR of the TCR CDR3, the HTBI primer set was used. TCRdb re-called the multiplex PCR reads through MiXCR, storing one row per CDR3 protein. The table records about 570,000 distinct CDR3 sequences, around 45% of them present only once. Source material: peripheral blood or thyroid tissue (not recorded which). The receptors stem from an adult woman with Graves' disease, either hyperthyroidism or ophthalmopathy (not recorded which).

This clonotype was recorded many times. The rearrangement uses TRBV20-1 and TRBJ2-2; D unclear. Trimming stripped 1 base from V and 1 base from J, with 7 bases between. CDR1 is DFQATT and CDR2 is SNEGSKA in the germline V gene (reference sequence). The CDR3 is 14 amino acids. The CDR3 reads CSARAFGNTGELFF. CDR3 DNA sequence: TGCAGTGCTAGAGCCTTCGGGAACACCGGGGAGCTGTTTTTT.

The chain is built from TRBV11-2 and TRBJ2-7; 8 positions match TRBD2. The J call may be wrong; the DNA end is better matched by TRBJ2-3. Germline-derived CDR1 and CDR2 are SGHAT and FQNNGV. The CDR3 length is 14 residues. The CDR3 nucleotides are TGTGCCAGCAGCTTAGGGCGGGAGGTACATACGCAGTATTTT. This gives the protein CASSLGREVHTQYF.

The sample holds many counts of this clonotype. The chain links TRBV5-6 to TRBJ1-6; D is possibly TRBD1 (6 bases). The CDR3 runs to 16 residues. V gave up 0 bases and J gave up 10 bases, with 17 bases separating them. The germline V gene encodes CDR1 SGHDT and CDR2 YYEEEE. The CDR3 bases are TGTGCCAGCAGCTTGGGTGTGTGGCAGGGGAACTCACCCCTCCACTTT. This sequence encodes CASSLGVWQGNSPLHF.